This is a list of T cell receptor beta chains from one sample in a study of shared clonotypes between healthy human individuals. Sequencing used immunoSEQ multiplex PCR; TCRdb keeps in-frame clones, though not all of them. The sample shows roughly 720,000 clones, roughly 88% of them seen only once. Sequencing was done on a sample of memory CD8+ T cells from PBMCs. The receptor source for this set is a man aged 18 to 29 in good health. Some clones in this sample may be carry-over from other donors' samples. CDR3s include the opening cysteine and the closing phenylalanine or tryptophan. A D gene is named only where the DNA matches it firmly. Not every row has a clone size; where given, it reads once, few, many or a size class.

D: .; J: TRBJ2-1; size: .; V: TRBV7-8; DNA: TGTGCCAGCAGCGCCCCCGGGGCTTCGCGCAATGAGCAGTTCTTC; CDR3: CASSAPGASRNEQFF
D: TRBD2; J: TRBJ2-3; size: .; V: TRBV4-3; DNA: TGCGCCAGCAGCCAGGACGACCTAGCGGGAGAGGCAGATACGCAGTATTTT; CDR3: CASSQDDLAGEADTQYF
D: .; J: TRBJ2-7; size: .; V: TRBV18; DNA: TGTGCCAGCTCACCGGACGGGACACCCTCCTACGAGCAGTACTTC; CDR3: CASSPDGTPSYEQYF
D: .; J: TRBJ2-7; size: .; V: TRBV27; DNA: TGTGCCAGCAGTTTAATGCCCTCGGGGATGGGAATAGAGAACGAGCAGTACTTC; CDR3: CASSLMPSGMGIENEQYF
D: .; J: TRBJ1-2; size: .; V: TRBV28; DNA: TGTGCCAGCAGTTTATCCACGACAGGAATGGTGGTCTATGGCTACACCTTC; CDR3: CASSLSTTGMVVYGYTF
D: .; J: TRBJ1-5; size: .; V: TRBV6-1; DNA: TGTGCCAGCAGCCTTGGACAGCCCAATCAGCCCCAGCATTTT; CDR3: CASSLGQPNQPQHF
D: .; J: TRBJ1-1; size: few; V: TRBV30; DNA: TGTGCCTTAAGAGTCATGAACACTGAAGCTTTCTTT; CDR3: CALRVMNTEAFF
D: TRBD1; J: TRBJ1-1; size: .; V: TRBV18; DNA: TGTGCCAGCTCACCCTACGGCAGGACAGGGAACACTGAAGCTTTCTTT; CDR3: CASSPYGRTGNTEAFF
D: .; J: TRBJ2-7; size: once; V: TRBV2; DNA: TGTGCCAGCAGTGAAGCGCGGCGGGATTACTCCTACGAGCAGTACTTC; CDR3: CASSEARRDYSYEQYF
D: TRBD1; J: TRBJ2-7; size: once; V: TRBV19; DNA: TGTGCCAGTAGTATTGGGGACAGGAGATCCTACGAGCAGTACTTC; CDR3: CASSIGDRRSYEQYF
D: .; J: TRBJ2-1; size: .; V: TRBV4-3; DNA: TGCGCCAGCAGCCAGGCCGACAATGAGCAGTTCTTC; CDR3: CASSQADNEQFF
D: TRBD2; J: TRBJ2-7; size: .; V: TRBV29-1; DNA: TGCAGCGTTGGGGGGGTGAGACTAGCGGGACTCTCGGGCGAGCAGTACTTC; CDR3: CSVGGVRLAGLSGEQYF
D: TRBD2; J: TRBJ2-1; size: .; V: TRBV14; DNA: TGTGCCAGCAGCTTATCGGGGCTAGCGGGAGTCCATGAGCAGTTCTTC; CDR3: CASSLSGLAGVHEQFF
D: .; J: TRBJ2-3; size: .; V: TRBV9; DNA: TGTGCCAGCAGCGCCCTACTGGGGGGAGATACGCAGTATTTT; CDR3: CASSALLGGDTQYF